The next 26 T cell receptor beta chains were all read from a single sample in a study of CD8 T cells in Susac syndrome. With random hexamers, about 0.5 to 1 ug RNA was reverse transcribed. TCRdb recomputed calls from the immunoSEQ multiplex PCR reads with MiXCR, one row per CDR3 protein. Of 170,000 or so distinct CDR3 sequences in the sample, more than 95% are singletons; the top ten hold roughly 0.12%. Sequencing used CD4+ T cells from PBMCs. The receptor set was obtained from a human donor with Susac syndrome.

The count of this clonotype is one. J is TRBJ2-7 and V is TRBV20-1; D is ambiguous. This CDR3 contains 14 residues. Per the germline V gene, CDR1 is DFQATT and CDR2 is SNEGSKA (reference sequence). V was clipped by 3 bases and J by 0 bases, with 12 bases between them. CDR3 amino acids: CSASNSLSSYEQYF. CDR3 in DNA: TGCAGTGCTAGTAATTCGCTCAGCTCCTACGAGCAGTACTTC.

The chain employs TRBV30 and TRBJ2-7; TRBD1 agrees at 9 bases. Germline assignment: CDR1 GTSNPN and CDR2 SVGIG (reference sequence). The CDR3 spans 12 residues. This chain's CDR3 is CASGTGSYEQYF. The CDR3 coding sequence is TGTGCTTCCGGGACAGGGTCCTACGAGCAGTACTTC.

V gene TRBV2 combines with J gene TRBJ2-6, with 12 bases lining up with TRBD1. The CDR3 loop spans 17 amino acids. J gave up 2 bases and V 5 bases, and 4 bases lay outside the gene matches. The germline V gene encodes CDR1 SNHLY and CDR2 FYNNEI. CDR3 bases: TGTGCCAGCAGTCCGGGACAGGGGGCGGCTGGGGCCAACGTCCTGACTTTC. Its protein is CASSPGQGAAGANVLTF.

For the CDR3, the DNA is TGTGCCAGCAGCGTAGATCCAGGGCTGAACACCATATATTTT. The encoded protein is CASSVDPGLNTIYF. The chain employs TRBV9 and TRBJ1-3, with a possible D match to TRBD1 (5 bases). This CDR3 comprises 14 residues. CDR1 is SGDLS and CDR2 is YYNGEE in the germline V gene. V was cut by 0 bases and J by 7 bases, with 11 bases left in between.

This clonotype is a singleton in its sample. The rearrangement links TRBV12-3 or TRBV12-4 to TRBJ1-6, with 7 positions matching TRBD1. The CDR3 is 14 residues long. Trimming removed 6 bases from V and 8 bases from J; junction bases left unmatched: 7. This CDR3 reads CASSPTGSHSPLHF. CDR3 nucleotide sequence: TGTGCCAGCAGCCCGACAGGGTCGCATTCACCCCTCCACTTT.

The CDR3, as DNA: TGTGCCAGCAGTTACGACTCGCGCAATCAGCCCCAGCATTTT. This codes for CASSYDSRNQPQHF. The chain links TRBV6-6 to TRBJ1-5; D is unresolved. The CDR3 has 14 residues. V lost 2 bases to trimming and J lost 2 bases, with 7 bases between them. Germline CDR1 is MNHNY and CDR2 is SVGAGI (reference sequence).

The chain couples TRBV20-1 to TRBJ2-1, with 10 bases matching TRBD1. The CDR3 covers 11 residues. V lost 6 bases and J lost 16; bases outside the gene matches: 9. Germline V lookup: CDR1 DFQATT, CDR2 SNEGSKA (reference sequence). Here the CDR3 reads CSASRTGGLFF. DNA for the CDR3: TGCAGTGCGAGCAGGACAGGGGGGCTTTTCTTC.

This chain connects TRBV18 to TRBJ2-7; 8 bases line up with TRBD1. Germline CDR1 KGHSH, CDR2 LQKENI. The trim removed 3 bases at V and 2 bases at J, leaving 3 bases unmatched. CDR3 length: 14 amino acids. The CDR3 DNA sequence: TGTGCCAGCTCACCGGTGGACAGGGCCTACGAGCAGTACGTC. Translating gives CASSPVDRAYEQYV.

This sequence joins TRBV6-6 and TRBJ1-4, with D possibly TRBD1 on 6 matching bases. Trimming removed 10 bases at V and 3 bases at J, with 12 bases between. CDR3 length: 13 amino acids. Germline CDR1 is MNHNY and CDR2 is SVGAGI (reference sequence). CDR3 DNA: TGTGCCACCCAGGGGAGGGCTAATGAAAAACTGTTTTTT. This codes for CATQGRANEKLFF.

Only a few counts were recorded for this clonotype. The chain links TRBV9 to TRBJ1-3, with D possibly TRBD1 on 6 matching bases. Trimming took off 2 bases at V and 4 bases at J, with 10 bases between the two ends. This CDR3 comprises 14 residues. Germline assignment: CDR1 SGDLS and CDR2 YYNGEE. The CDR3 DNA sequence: TGTGCCAGCAGCGTTCAGGGGCCGGGAAACACCATATATTTT. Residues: CASSVQGPGNTIYF.

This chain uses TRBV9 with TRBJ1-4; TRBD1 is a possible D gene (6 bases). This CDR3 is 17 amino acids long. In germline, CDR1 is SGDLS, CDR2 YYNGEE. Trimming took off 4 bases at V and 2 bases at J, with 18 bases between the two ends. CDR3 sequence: CASSRTGTPYTNEKLFF. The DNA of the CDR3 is TGTGCCAGCAGCCGTACCGGGACACCTTACACTAATGAAAAACTGTTTTTT.

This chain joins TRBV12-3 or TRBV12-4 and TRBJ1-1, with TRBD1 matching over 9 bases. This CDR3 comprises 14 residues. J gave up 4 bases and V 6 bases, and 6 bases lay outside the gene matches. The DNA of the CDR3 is TGTGCCAGCAGAAGGGACAGGGTTGTCACTGAAGCTTTCTTT. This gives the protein CASRRDRVVTEAFF.

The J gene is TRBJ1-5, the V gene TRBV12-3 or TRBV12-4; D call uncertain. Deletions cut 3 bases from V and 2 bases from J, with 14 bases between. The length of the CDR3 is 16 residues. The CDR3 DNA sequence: TGTGCCAGCAGTTTTCAAAGGACGGTTGGCAATCAGCCCCAGCATTTT. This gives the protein CASSFQRTVGNQPQHF.

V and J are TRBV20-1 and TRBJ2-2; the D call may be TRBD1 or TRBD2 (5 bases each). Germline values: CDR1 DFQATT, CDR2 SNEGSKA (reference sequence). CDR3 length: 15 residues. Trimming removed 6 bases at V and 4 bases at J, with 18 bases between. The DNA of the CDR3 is TGCAGTGCAAACGGGGCTGCCGCACTCACCGGGGAGCTGTTTTTT. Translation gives CSANGAAALTGELFF.

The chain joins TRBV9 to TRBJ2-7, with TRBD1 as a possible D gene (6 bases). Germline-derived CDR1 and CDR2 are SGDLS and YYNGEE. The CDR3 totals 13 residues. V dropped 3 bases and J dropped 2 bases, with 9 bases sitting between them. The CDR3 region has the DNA TGTGCCAGCAGCGGTCAGGGGACCTACGAGCAGTACTTC. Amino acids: CASSGQGTYEQYF.

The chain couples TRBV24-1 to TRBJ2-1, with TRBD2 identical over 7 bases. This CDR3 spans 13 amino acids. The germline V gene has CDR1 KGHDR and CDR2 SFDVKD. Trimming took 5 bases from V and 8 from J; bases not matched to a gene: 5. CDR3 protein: CATSGGGRDEQFF. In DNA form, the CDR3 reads TGTGCCACCAGTGGGGGGGGGAGAGATGAGCAGTTCTTC.

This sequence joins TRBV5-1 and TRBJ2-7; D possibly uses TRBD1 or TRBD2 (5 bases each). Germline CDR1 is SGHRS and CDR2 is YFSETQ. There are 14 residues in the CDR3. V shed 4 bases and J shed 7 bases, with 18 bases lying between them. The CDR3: CASSGRGWDGEQYF. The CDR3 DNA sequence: TGCGCCAGCAGCGGACGCGGTTGGGACGGGGAGCAGTACTTC.

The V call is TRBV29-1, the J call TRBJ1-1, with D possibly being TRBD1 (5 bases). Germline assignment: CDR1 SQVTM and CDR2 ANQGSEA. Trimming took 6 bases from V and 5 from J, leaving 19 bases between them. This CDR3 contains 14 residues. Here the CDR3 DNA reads TGCAGCGTCGGAGCCGGGGCGAGGGGAACTGAAGCTTTCTTT. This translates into CSVGAGARGTEAFF.

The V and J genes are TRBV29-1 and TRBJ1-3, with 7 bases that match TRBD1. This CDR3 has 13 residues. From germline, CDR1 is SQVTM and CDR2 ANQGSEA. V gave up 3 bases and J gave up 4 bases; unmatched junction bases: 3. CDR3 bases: TGCAGCGTTGAGACAGGGAAGGGAAACACCATATATTTT. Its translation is CSVETGKGNTIYF. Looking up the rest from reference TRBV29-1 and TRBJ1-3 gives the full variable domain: SAVISQKPSRDICQRGTSLTIQCQVDSQVTMMFWYRQQPGQSLTLIATANQGSEATYESGFVIDKFPISRPNLTFSTLTVSNMSPEDSSIYLCSVETGKGNTIYFGEGSWLTVV.

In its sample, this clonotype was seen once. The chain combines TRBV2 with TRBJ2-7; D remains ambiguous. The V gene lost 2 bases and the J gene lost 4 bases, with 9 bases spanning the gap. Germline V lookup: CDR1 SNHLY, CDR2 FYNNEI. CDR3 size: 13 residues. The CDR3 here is CASSEILRYEQYV. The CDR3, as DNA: TGTGCCAGCAGTGAAATCCTGAGGTACGAGCAGTACGTC.

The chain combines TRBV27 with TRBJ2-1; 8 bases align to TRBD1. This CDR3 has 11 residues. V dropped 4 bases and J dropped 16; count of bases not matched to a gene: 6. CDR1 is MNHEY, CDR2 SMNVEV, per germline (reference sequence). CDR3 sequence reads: CASSSNRGVFF. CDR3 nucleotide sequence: TGTGCCAGCAGTTCTAACAGGGGGGTATTCTTC.

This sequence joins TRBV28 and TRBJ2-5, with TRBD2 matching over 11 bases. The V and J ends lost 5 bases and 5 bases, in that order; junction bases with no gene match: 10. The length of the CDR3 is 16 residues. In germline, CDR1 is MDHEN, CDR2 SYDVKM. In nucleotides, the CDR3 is TGTGCCAGCAGTCCGGTTACTAGCGGGAGAACGGAGACCCAGTACTTC. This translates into CASSPVTSGRTETQYF.

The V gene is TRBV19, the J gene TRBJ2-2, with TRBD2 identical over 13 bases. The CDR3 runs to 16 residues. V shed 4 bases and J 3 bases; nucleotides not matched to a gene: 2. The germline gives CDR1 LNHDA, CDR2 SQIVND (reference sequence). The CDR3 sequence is CASSRTSGSYTGELFF. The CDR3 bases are TGTGCCAGTAGTAGGACTAGCGGGAGCTACACCGGGGAGCTGTTTTTT.

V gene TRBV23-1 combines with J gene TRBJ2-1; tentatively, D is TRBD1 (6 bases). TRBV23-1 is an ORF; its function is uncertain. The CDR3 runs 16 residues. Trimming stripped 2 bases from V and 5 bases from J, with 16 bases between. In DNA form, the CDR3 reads TGCGCCAGCAGTCAACAGGGGACACTGGCGGACAATGAGCAGTTCTTC. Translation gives CASSQQGTLADNEQFF.

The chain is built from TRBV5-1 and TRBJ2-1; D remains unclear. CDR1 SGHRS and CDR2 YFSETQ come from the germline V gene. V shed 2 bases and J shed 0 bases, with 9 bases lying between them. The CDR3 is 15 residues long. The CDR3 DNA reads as TGCGCCAGCAGCTTAACCAGTATCTCCTACAATGAGCAGTTCTTC. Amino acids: CASSLTSISYNEQFF.

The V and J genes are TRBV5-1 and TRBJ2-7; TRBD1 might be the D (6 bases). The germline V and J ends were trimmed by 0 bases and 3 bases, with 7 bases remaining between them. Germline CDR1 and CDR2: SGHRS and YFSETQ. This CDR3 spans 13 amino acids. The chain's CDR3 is CASSLARGYEQYF. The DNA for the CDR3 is TGCGCCAGCAGCTTGGCCAGGGGCTACGAGCAGTACTTC.